This T cell receptor beta chain is drawn from a study of tumour-infiltrating T cells in Burkitt lymphoma. General study points: Several public clonotypes were shared across many Burkitt lymphoma patients.

As to this clone: What it binds is unknown.

Libraries were prepared by immunoSEQ multiplex PCR; TCRdb keeps only in-frame clonotypes and omits some of them. Among approximately 46,000 clones listed, 31% were seen once. The material sequenced was tumor tissue. The receptor comes from a human donor with Burkitt lymphoma.

CDR3 sequence: CAWSVLGVGQPQHF. CDR3 coding DNA: TGTGCCTGGAGTGTACTGGGGGTTGGTCAGCCCCAGCATTTT. The chain employs TRBV30 and TRBJ1-5; possibly TRBD1 for D (5 bases). From germline, CDR1 is GTSNPN and CDR2 SVGIG (reference sequence). V was shortened by 0 bases and J by 6 bases, with 12 bases between the two germline ends. This CDR3 is 14 amino acids long.